Below are 25 T cell receptor beta chains sequenced from a single sample in a study of blood T cell repertoires in COVID-19. Measured with immunoSEQ multiplex PCR; TCRdb has only the in-frame clones, and not every one. Of hundreds of thousands of clones detected, roughly 87% appear once; the ten largest clones hold 0.7%. The sequenced sample consisted of peripheral blood. The receptor set was obtained from a human donor in a cohort sampled during active COVID-19.

The chain carries TRBV4-1 and TRBJ2-3, with TRBD1 matching over 9 bases. Germline CDR1 is MGHRA and CDR2 is YSYEKL. V lost 4 bases, J lost 2 bases, and 10 bases stayed unmatched. This CDR3 region has 17 residues. DNA for the CDR3: TGCGCCAGCAGCCCGGACAGGGGCAACAAATACACAGATACGCAGTATTTT. The encoded protein is CASSPDRGNKYTDTQYF.

V usage is TRBV21-1 and J usage is TRBJ2-6; TRBD2 is the table's D call and was not checked against the DNA. TRBV21-1 corresponds to a pseudogene. The CDR3 runs to 17 residues. CDR3 region: CASSTEDCHSGANVLTF. The CDR3 coding sequence is TGTGCCAGCAGCACCGAGGACTGCCACTCTGGGGCCAACGTCCTGACTTTC.

V is TRBV4-1 and J is TRBJ1-1; tentatively, D is TRBD1 (6 bases). Trimming cost V 4 bases and J 0 bases, with 12 bases left between them. Germline values: CDR1 MGHRA, CDR2 YSYEKL. The CDR3 is 15 amino acids. CDR3 in amino acids: CASSLLGQMNTEAFF. The CDR3 coding sequence is TGCGCCAGCAGCCTGTTAGGACAGATGAACACTGAAGCTTTCTTT.

The chain joins TRBV19 to TRBJ2-7, with 8 nucleotides matching TRBD1. CDR3 size: 15 residues. Germline values: CDR1 LNHDA, CDR2 SQIVND (reference sequence). V was clipped by 4 bases and J by 6 bases; unmatched bases: 11. CDR3 residues: CASSKQTGVLVEQYF. The CDR3 DNA sequence: TGTGCCAGTAGTAAGCAGACAGGGGTCTTAGTCGAGCAGTACTTC.

The J gene is TRBJ2-3, the V gene TRBV5-4; TRBD2 matches at 8 bases. This CDR3 is 16 amino acids long. Trimming cost V 3 bases and J 1 base; bases outside gene matches: 7. Looked up from germline, CDR1 is SGHNT and CDR2 is YYREEE (reference sequence). The CDR3 sequence: CASSWWTSKGTDTQYF. Written as DNA, the CDR3 is TGTGCCAGCAGCTGGTGGACTAGCAAGGGCACAGATACGCAGTATTTT. The full variable domain, rest sourced from reference TRBV5-4 and TRBJ2-3, is ETGVTQSPTHLIKTRGQQVTLRCSSQSGHNTVSWYQQALGQGPQFIFQYYREEENGRGNFPPRFSGLQFPNYSSELNVNALELDDSALYLCASSWWTSKGTDTQYFGPGTRLTVL.

The gene calls are TRBV7-3 and TRBJ2-7; tentatively, D is TRBD2 (6 bases). The germline V gene encodes CDR1 SGHTA and CDR2 FQGTGA. The CDR3 sequence is 15 residues long. V lost 4 bases and J 0 bases, leaving 13 bases between the germline ends. The CDR3 loop is CASSSGSGSSYEQYF. The DNA for the CDR3 is TGTGCCAGCAGCTCCGGGAGCGGTAGCTCCTACGAGCAGTACTTC.

The chain joins TRBV4-1 to TRBJ1-1; no definite D call. Germline loops: CDR1 MGHRA, CDR2 YSYEKL. Trimming left V 0 bases short and J 2 bases short, with 13 bases between. This CDR3 region has 16 residues. The CDR3 DNA reads as TGCGCCAGCAGCCAAGATCTTGGCGGGGAAAACACTGAAGCTTTCTTT. It codes for CASSQDLGGENTEAFF.

The chain employs TRBV9 and TRBJ2-7, with D perhaps matching TRBD2 (5 bases). Trimming shortened V by 3 bases and J by 2 bases, and 21 bases separated the two germline ends. The V gene's germline CDR1 is SGDLS and CDR2 YYNGEE. The CDR3 has 17 amino acids. The CDR3 DNA follows: TGTGCCAGCAGCGCGGCGGGTGGGGTTGGGCTAACCTACGAGCAGTACTTC. It specifies CASSAAGGVGLTYEQYF.

The rearrangement joins TRBV20-1 to TRBJ1-1, with D uncertain. The CDR3 contains 12 residues. V was cut by 3 bases and J by 1 base, with 6 bases left in between. From germline, CDR1 is DFQATT and CDR2 SNEGSKA (reference sequence). CDR3 in amino acids: CSASLRNTEAFF. The CDR3 bases are TGCAGTGCTAGTCTACGGAACACTGAAGCTTTCTTT.

The gene calls are TRBV28 and TRBJ2-2, with D tentatively TRBD1 (6 bases). This CDR3 region has 14 residues. Trimming removed 5 bases from V and 6 bases from J, with 13 bases in between. Germline V gives CDR1 MDHEN, CDR2 SYDVKM. CDR3 residues: CASSSNRDSGELFF. The DNA of the CDR3 is TGTGCCAGCAGTAGCAACAGGGATTCCGGGGAGCTGTTTTTT.

V and J are TRBV2 and TRBJ1-2; perhaps TRBD1 as D (5 bases). Germline assignment: CDR1 SNHLY and CDR2 FYNNEI. Trimming removed 1 base from V and 4 bases from J, with 19 bases in between. This CDR3 contains 17 residues. In DNA, the CDR3 is TGTGCCAGCAGTGAAGTGGTGGGGGGAGGACTTTCCTATGGCTACACCTTC. This translates into CASSEVVGGGLSYGYTF.

This chain links TRBV5-1 with TRBJ1-5, with D possibly being TRBD1 (5 bases). The CDR3 covers 15 residues. V gave up 4 bases and J gave up 0 bases, with 11 bases separating them. Per the germline V gene, CDR1 is SGHRS and CDR2 is YFSETQ. Here the CDR3 reads CASSVTGDSNQPQHF. In nucleotides, the CDR3 is TGCGCCAGCAGCGTGACGGGGGATAGCAATCAGCCCCAGCATTTT.

Points on this clone: Distinct nucleotide sequences in the sample also encode this CDR3. J is TRBJ2-7 and V is TRBV19; the D gene is possibly TRBD1 (5 bases). This CDR3 spans 14 amino acids. Germline CDR1 LNHDA, CDR2 SQIVND (reference sequence). The V gene lost 5 bases and the J gene lost 0 bases, with 11 bases spanning the gap. CDR3 amino acids: CASSSQGRSYEQYF. The DNA for the CDR3 is TGTGCCAGTAGTTCCCAGGGTCGCTCCTACGAGCAGTACTTC.

This sequence joins TRBV19 and TRBJ1-5; no clear D. With 3 bases removed from V and 0 bases from J, the gap between germline ends came to 9 bases. This CDR3 region has 15 residues. Looked up from germline, CDR1 is LNHDA and CDR2 is SQIVND (reference sequence). The CDR3 region has the DNA TGTGCCAGTAGTATCTTGCCCTATAGCAATCAGCCCCAGCATTTT. Translated: CASSILPYSNQPQHF.

This chain uses TRBV30 with TRBJ1-2; D perhaps matches TRBD1 (5 bases). Trimming left V 0 bases short and J 8 bases short, with 13 bases between. This CDR3 is 13 amino acids long. From germline, CDR1 is GTSNPN and CDR2 SVGIG (reference sequence). Here the CDR3 reads CAWSVGRDSGYTF. The DNA for the CDR3 is TGTGCCTGGAGTGTAGGCAGGGATTCAGGCTACACCTTC.

J is TRBJ1-4 and V is TRBV15; possible D gene TRBD1, 5 bases. Per the germline V gene, CDR1 is LNHNV and CDR2 is YYDKDF (reference sequence). With 0 bases removed from V and 3 bases from J, the gap between germline ends came to 11 bases. CDR3 length equals 16 residues. Here the CDR3 reads CATSRDRAKANEKLFF. CDR3 in DNA: TGTGCCACCAGCAGAGACAGGGCAAAAGCTAATGAAAAACTGTTTTTT. Filled out from reference TRBV15 and TRBJ1-4, the complete variable domain reads DAMVIQNPRYQVTQFGKPVTLSCSQTLNHNVMYWYQQKSSQAPKLLFHYYDKDFNNEADTPDNFQSRRPNTSFCFLDIRSPGLGDTAMYLCATSRDRAKANEKLFFGSGTQLSVL.

The genes are TRBV7-9 and TRBJ1-1; D is unresolved. Trimming removed 0 bases at V and 7 bases at J, with 6 bases between. Germline V gives CDR1 SEHNR, CDR2 FQNEAQ (reference sequence). The length of the CDR3 is 12 residues. The CDR3 nucleotides read TGTGCCAGCAGCTTAGCGCTGAGTGAAGCTTTCTTT. As protein: CASSLALSEAFF.

This clone was detected many times. The chain has TRBV10-3 and TRBJ2-1; a possible D gene is TRBD2 (6 bases). CDR3 length equals 11 residues. Germline CDR1 is ENHRY and CDR2 is SYGVKD. Trimming removed 8 bases from V and 8 bases from J, with 10 bases in between. The CDR3 coding sequence is TGTGCCATCGGGGGAGGCGATGAGCAGTTCTTC. Translated: CAIGGGDEQFF.

The chain links TRBV11-2 to TRBJ2-5, with 8 bases lining up with TRBD2. The CDR3 length is 13 residues. The germline V gene encodes CDR1 SGHAT and CDR2 FQNNGV. V trimming: 8 bases; J trimming: 1 base; junction bases outside the gene matches: 3. CDR3 region: CASGTSGQETQYF. The CDR3 DNA reads as TGTGCCAGCGGTACTAGCGGCCAAGAGACCCAGTACTTC.

This sequence joins TRBV5-8 and TRBJ2-7, with TRBD2 identical over 12 bases. Germline V gene sequence: CDR1 SGHTS, CDR2 YDEGEE. Trimming cost V 0 bases and J 5 bases; bases outside gene matches: 0. The CDR3 is 14 residues long. The CDR3 DNA sequence: TGTGCCAGCAGCTTGGGACTAGCGGGAGACGAGCAGTACTTC. It encodes CASSLGLAGDEQYF.

This clone was seen once. The chain combines TRBV7-7 with TRBJ2-3; D is perhaps TRBD2 (6 bases). Germline loops: CDR1 SSHAT, CDR2 FNYEAQ (reference sequence). The CDR3 sequence is 15 residues long. V gave up 5 bases and J gave up 2 bases, with 14 bases separating them. CDR3 residues: CASSRGTSHTDTQYF. Here the CDR3 DNA reads TGTGCCAGCAGCCGTGGGACTTCACACACAGATACGCAGTATTTT.

This clone was seen a single time. The rearrangement joins TRBV4-1 to TRBJ2-1; TRBD2 might be the D (6 bases). Germline V lookup: CDR1 MGHRA, CDR2 YSYEKL. The CDR3 has 13 residues. Trimming shortened V by 0 bases and J by 15 bases, and 15 bases separated the two germline ends. This chain's CDR3 is CASSQDRRERMFF. The CDR3 region has the DNA TGCGCCAGCAGCCAAGATAGGAGGGAGCGGATGTTCTTC.

The chain uses TRBV4-3 and TRBJ1-4; D not resolved. From germline, CDR1 is LGHNA and CDR2 YSLEER. The CDR3 sequence is 16 residues long. V was clipped by 0 bases and J by 7 bases, with 15 bases between them. This CDR3 is CASSQDSKVRGEKLFF. The CDR3 DNA follows: TGCGCCAGCAGCCAAGATAGTAAGGTCCGAGGTGAAAAACTGTTTTTT.

The rearrangement uses TRBV7-2 and TRBJ1-1, with a possible D match to TRBD1 (5 bases). V lost 1 base and J lost 4, with 10 bases in between. The CDR3 consists of 14 residues. Germline V gives CDR1 SGHTA, CDR2 FQGNSA. The CDR3: CASSLGGGSTEAFF. The DNA for the CDR3 is TGTGCCAGCAGCTTAGGGGGGGGGTCCACTGAAGCTTTCTTT.

This chain links TRBV6-5 with TRBJ2-6; TRBD2 might be the D (5 bases). Germline V CDR1 and CDR2: MNHEY, SVGAGI. V was clipped by 10 bases and J by 4 bases, with 11 bases between them. The CDR3 loop spans 13 amino acids. CDR3: CATKTGGANVLTF. In DNA form, the CDR3 reads TGTGCCACCAAGACGGGGGGGGCCAACGTCCTGACTTTC.